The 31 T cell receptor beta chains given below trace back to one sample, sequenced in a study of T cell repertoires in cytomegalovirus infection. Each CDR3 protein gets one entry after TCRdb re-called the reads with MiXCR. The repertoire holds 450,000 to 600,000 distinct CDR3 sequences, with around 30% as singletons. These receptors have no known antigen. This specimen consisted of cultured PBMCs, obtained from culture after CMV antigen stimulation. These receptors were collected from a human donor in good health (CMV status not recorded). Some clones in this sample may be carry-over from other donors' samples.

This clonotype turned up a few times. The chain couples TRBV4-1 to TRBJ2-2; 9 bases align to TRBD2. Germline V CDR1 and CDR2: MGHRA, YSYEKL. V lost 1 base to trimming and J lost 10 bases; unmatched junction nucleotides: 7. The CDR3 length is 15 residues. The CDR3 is CASSQVLAGRSELFF. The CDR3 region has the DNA TGCGCCAGCAGCCAAGTGCTAGCGGGGCGCTCGGAGCTGTTTTTT.

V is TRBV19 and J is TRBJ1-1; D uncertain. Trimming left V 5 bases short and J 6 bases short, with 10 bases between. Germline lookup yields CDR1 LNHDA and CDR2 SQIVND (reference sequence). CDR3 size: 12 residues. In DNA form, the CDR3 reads TGTGCCAGTAGTGGCGCCCCGGCTGAAGCTTTCTTT. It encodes CASSGAPAEAFF.

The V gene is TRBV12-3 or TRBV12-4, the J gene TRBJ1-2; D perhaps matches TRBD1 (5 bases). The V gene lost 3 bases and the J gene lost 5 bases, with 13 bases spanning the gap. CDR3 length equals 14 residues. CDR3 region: CASSFIGASYGYTF. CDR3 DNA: TGTGCCAGCAGTTTCATAGGGGCGTCGTATGGCTACACCTTC.

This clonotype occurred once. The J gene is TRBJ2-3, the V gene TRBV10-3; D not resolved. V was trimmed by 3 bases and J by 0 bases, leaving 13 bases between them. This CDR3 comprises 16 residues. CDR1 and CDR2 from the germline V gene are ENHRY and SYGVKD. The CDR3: CAISDRTVTSTDTQYF. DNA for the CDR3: TGTGCCATCAGTGATAGGACCGTTACTAGCACAGATACGCAGTATTTT.

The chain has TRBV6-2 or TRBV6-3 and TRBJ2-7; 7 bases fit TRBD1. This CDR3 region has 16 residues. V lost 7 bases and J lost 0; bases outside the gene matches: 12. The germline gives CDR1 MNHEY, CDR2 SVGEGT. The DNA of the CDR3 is TGTGCCAGCACACCCGGGACCGGGGACAGCTCCTACGAGCAGTACTTC. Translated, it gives CASTPGTGDSSYEQYF.

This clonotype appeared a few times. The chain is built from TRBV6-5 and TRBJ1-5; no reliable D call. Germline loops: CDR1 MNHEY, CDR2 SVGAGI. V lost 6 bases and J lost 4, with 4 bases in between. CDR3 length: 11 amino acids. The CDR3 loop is CASRRNQPQHF. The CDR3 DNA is TGTGCCAGCAGGAGAAATCAGCCCCAGCATTTT.

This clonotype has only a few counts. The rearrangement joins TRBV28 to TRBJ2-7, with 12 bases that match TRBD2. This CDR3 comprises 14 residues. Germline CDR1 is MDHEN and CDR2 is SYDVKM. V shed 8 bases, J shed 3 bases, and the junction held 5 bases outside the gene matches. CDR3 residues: CASLTSGRSYEQYF. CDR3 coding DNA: TGTGCCAGCCTGACTAGCGGGAGAAGCTACGAGCAGTACTTC.

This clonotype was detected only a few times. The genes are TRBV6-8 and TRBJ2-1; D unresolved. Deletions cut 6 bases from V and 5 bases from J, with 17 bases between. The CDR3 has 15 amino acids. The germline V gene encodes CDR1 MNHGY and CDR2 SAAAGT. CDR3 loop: CASRSAGASDNEQFF. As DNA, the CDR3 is TGTGCCAGCAGGTCCGCAGGAGCTTCAGACAATGAGCAGTTCTTC.

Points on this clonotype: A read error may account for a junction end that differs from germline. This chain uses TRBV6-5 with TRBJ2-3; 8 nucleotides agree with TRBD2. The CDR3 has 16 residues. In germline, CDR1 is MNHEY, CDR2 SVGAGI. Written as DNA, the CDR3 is TGTGCCAGCAGTTACGTTCCGCGGGAGGTCACAGATATGCAGTATTTT. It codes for CASSYVPREVTDMQYF.

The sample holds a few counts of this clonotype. For the CDR3, the DNA is TGTGCCAGTAGTAACGCATTAGAAGCTTTCTTT. This encodes CASSNALEAFF. V and J are TRBV19 and TRBJ1-1; D is uncertain. Germline V gene data show CDR1 as LNHDA and CDR2 as SQIVND (reference sequence). Trimming stripped 4 bases from V and 8 bases from J, with 8 bases between. CDR3 length equals 11 residues.

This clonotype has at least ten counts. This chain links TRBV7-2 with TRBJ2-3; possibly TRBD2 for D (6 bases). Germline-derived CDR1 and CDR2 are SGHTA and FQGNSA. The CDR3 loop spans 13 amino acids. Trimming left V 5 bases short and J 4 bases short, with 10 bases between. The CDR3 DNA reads TGTGCCAGCAGCCCCTCGGGGGCAGATACGCAGTATTTT. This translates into CASSPSGADTQYF. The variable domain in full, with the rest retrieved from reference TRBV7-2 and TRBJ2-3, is GAGVSQSPSNKVTEKGKDVELRCDPISGHTALYWYRQSLGQGLEFLIYFQGNSAPDKSGLPSDRFSAERTGGSVSTLTIQRTQQEDSAVYLCASSPSGADTQYFGPGTRLTVL.

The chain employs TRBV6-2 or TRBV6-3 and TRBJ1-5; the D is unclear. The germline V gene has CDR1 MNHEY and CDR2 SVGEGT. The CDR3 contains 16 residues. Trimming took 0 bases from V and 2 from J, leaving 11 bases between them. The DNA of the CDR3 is TGTGCCAGCAGTTACTCCCGGGCGCGGGGCAATCAGCCCCAGCATTTT. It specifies CASSYSRARGNQPQHF.

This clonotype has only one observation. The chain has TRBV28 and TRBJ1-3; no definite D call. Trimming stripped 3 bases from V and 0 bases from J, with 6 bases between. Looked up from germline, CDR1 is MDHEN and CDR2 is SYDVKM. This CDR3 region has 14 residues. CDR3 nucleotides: TGTGCCAGCAGTTTTGAGGTCTCTGGAAACACCATATATTTT. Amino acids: CASSFEVSGNTIYF.

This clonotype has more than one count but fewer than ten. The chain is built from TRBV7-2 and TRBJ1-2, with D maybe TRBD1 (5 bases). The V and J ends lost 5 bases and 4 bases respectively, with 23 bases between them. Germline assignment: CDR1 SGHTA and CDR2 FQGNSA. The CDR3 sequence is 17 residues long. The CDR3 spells CASSPGGIRADLYGYTF. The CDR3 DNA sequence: TGTGCCAGCAGCCCGGGGGGTATCAGAGCGGATCTCTATGGCTACACCTTC.

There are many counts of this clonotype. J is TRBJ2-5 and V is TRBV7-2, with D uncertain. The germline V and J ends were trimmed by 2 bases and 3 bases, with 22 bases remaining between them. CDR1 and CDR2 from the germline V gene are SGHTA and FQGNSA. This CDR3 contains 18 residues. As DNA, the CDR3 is TGTGCCAGCAGCTTAAACGTCCGGATAGGGTACTGGGAAGAGACCCAGTACTTC. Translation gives CASSLNVRIGYWEETQYF.

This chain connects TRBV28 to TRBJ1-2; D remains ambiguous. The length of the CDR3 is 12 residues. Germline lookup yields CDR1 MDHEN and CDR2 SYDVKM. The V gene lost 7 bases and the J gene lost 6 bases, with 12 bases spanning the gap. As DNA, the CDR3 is TGTGCCAGCACCACTGGGCTAGATGGCTACACCTTC. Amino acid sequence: CASTTGLDGYTF.

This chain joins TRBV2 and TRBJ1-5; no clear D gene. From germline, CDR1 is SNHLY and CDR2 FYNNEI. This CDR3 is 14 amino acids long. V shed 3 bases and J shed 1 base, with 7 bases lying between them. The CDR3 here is CASSEVFSNQPQHF. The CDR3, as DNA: TGTGCCAGCAGTGAGGTTTTCAGCAATCAGCCCCAGCATTTT.

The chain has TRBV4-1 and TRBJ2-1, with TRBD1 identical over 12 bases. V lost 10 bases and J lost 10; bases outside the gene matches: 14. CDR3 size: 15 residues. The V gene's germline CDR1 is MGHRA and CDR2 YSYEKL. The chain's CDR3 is CATTPGQGAFGEQFF. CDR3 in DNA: TGCGCCACTACTCCGGGACAGGGGGCCTTCGGAGAGCAGTTCTTC.

The CDR3 bases are TGTGCCAGCATTCCTAGGACTAGCGGGAGGATTACCGGGGAGCTGTTTTTT. It codes for CASIPRTSGRITGELFF. This sequence joins TRBV2 and TRBJ2-2; 14 nucleotides agree with TRBD2. The CDR3 spans 17 residues. Looked up from germline, CDR1 is SNHLY and CDR2 is FYNNEI. The V segment lost 7 bases and the J segment 5 bases; nucleotides outside the gene matches: 9. The whole variable domain, filled in from reference TRBV2 and TRBJ2-2, reads EPEVTQTPSHQVTQMGQEVILRCVPISNHLYFYWYRQILGQKVEFLVSFYNNEISEKSEIFDDQFSVERPDGSNFTLKIRSTKLEDSAMYFCASIPRTSGRITGELFFGEGSRLTVL.

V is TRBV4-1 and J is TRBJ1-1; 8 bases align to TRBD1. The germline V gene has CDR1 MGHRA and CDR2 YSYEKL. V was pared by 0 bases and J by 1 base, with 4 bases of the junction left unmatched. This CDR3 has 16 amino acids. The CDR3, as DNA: TGCGCCAGCAGCCAAGACCCAGGGACAGGGAACACTGAAGCTTTCTTT. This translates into CASSQDPGTGNTEAFF.

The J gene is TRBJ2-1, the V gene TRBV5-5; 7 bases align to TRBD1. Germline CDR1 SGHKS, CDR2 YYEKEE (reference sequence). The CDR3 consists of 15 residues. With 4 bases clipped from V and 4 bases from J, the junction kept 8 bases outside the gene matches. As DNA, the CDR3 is TGTGCCAGCAGCGTGGGACAGAGCGAATACAATGAGCAGTTCTTC. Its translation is CASSVGQSEYNEQFF.

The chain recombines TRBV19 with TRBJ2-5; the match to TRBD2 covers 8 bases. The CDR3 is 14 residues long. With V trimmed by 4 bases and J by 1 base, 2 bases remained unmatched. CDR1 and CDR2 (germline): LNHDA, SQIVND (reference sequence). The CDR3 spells CASSNGRGQETQYF. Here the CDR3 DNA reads TGTGCCAGTAGTAACGGGAGGGGCCAAGAGACCCAGTACTTC. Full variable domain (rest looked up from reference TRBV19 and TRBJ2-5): DGGITQSPKYLFRKEGQNVTLSCEQNLNHDAMYWYRQDPGQGLRLIYYSQIVNDFQKGDIAEGYSVSREKKESFPLTVTSAQKNPTAFYLCASSNGRGQETQYFGPGTRLLVL.

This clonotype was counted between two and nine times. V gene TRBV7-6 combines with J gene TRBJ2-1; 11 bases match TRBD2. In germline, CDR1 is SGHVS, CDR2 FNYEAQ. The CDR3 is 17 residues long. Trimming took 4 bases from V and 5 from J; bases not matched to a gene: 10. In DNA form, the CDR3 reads TGTGCCAGCAGCTCATTACAGGGACTAGCGGTTGACAATGAGCAGTTCTTC. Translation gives CASSSLQGLAVDNEQFF. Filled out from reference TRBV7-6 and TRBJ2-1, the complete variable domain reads GAGVSQSPRYKVTKRGQDVALRCDPISGHVSLYWYRQALGQGPEFLTYFNYEAQQDKSGLPNDRFSAERPEGSISTLTIQRTEQRDSAMYRCASSSLQGLAVDNEQFFGPGTRLTVL.

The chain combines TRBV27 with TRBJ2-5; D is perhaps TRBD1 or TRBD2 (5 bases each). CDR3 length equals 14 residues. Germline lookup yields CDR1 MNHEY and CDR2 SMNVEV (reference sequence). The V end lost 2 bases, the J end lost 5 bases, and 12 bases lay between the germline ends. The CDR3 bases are TGTGCCAGCAGTTTACTTGGCAGGGAGGAGACCCAGTACTTC. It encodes CASSLLGREETQYF.

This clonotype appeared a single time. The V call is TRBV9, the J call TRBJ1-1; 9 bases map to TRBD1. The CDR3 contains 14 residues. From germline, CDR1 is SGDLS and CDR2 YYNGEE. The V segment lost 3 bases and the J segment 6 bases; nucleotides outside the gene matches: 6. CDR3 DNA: TGTGCCAGCAGCGCCGGGACAGGGAGGGCTGAAGCTTTCTTT. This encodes CASSAGTGRAEAFF.

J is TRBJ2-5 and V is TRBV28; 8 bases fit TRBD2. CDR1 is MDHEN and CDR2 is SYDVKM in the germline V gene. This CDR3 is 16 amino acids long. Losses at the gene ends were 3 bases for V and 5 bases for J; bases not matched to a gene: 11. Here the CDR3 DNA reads TGTGCCAGCAGTTTTATGAGCGGGAGCGTTCGGGAGACCCAGTACTTC. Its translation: CASSFMSGSVRETQYF.

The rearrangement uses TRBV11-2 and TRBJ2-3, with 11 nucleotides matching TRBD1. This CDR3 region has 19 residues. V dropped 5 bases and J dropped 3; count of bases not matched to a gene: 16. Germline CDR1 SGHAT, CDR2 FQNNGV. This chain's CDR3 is CASSARGQDRGPKTDTQYF. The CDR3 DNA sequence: TGTGCCAGCAGCGCCAGGGGGCAGGACAGGGGGCCCAAAACAGATACGCAGTATTTT.

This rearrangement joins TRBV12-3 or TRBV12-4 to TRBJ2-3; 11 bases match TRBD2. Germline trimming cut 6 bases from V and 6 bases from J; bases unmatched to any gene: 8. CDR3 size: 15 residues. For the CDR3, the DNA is TGTGCCAGCAGCCGACGGACTAGCGGGTCGGATACGCAGTATTTT. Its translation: CASSRRTSGSDTQYF.

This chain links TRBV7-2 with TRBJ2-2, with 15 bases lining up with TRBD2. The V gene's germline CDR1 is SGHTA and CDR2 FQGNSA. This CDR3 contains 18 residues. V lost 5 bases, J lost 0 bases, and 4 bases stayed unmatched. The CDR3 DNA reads TGTGCCAGCAGCGTGGGACTAGCGGGAGGAACGAACACCGGGGAGCTGTTTTTT. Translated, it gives CASSVGLAGGTNTGELFF. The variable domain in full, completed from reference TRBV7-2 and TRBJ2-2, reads GAGVSQSPSNKVTEKGKDVELRCDPISGHTALYWYRQSLGQGLEFLIYFQGNSAPDKSGLPSDRFSAERTGGSVSTLTIQRTQQEDSAVYLCASSVGLAGGTNTGELFFGEGSRLTVL.

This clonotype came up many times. The DNA of the CDR3 is TGTGCCAGCAGCTCGATTAGGGGCACTGAAGCTTTCTTT. Amino acid sequence: CASSSIRGTEAFF. The rearrangement joins TRBV7-2 to TRBJ1-1; perhaps TRBD1 as D (5 bases). The CDR3 length is 13 residues. CDR1 is SGHTA, CDR2 FQGNSA, per germline. The V gene lost 4 bases and the J gene lost 4 bases, with 10 bases spanning the gap.

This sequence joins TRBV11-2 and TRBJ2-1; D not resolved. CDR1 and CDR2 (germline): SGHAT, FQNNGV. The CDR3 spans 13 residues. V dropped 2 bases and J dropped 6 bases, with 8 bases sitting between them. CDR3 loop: CASSLPPLNEQFF. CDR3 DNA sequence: TGTGCCAGCAGCTTACCCCCTCTCAATGAGCAGTTCTTC.